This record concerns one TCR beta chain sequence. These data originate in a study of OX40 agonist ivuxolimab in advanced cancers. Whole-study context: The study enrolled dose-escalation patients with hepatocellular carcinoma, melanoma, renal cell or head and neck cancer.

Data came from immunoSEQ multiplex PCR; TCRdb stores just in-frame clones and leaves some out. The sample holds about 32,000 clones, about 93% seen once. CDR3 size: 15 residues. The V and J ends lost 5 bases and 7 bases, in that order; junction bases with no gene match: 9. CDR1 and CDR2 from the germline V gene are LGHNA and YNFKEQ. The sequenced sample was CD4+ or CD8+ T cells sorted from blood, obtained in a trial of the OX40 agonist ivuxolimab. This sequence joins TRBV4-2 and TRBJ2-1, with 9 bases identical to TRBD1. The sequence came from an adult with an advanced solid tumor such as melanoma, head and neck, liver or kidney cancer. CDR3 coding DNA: TGTGCCAGCAGCGCCGGGACAGGGACAGGTAATGAGCAGTTCTTC. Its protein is CASSAGTGTGNEQFF.